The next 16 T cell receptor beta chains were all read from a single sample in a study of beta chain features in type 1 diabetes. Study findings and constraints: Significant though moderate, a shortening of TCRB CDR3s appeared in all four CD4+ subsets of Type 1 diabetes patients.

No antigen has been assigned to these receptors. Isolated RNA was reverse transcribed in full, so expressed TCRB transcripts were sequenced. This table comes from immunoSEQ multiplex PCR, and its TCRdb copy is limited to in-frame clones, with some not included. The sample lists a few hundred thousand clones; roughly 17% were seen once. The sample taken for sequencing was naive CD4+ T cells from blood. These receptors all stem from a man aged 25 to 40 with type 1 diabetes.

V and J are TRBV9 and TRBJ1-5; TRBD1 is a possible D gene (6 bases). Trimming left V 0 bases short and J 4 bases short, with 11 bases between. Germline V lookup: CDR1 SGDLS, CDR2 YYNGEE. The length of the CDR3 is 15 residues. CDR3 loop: CASSVDPTGNQPQHF. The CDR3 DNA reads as TGTGCCAGCAGCGTAGACCCAACAGGGAATCAGCCCCAGCATTTT.

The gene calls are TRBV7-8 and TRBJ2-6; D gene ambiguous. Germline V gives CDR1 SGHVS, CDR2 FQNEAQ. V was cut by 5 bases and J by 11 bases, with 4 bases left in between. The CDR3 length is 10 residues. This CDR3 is CASSRDVLTF. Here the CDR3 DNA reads TGTGCCAGCAGCCGGGACGTCCTGACTTTC.

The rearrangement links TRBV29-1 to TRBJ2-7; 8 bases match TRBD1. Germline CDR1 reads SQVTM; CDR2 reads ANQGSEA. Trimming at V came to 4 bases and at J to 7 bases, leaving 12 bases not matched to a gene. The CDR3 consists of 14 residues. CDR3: CSVGPRGTGREQYF. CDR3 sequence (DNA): TGCAGCGTTGGGCCCCGTGGGACAGGACGGGAGCAGTACTTC.

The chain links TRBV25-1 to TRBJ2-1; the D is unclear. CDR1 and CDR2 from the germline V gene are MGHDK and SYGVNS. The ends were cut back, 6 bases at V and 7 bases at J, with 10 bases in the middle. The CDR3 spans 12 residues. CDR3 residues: CASRTIGNEQFF. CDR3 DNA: TGTGCCAGCAGGACCATAGGGAATGAGCAGTTCTTC.

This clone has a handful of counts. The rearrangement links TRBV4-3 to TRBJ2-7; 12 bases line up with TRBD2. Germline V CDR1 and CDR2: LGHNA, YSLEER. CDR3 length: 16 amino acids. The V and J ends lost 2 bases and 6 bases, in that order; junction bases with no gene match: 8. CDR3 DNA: TGCGCCAGCAGCCAACAGACTAGCGGGGGATCCCGCGAGCAGTACTTC. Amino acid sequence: CASSQQTSGGSREQYF.

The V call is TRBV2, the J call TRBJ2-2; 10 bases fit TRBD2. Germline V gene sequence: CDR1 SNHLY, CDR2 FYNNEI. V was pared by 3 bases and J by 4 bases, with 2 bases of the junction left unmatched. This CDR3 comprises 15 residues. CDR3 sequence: CASSDSGRGTGELFF. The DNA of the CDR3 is TGTGCCAGCAGTGACAGCGGGAGGGGCACCGGGGAGCTGTTTTTT.

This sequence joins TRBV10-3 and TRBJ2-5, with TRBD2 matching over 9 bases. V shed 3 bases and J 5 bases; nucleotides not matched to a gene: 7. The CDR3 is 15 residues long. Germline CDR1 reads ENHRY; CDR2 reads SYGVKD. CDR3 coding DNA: TGTGCCATCAGTGACGGCGCGGGAGGGCCGGAGACCCAGTACTTC. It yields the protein CAISDGAGGPETQYF.

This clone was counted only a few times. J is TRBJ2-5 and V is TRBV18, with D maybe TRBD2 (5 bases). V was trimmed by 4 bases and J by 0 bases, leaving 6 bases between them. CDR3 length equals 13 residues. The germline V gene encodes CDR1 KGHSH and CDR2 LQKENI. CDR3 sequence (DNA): TGTGCCAGCTCACGAGCGGACCAAGAGACCCAGTACTTC. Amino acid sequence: CASSRADQETQYF.

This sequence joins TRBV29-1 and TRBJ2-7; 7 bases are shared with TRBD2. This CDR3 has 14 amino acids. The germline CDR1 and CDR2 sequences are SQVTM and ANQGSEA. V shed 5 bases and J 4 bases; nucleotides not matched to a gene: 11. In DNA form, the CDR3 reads TGCAGCGTTCGACGTGCGGGAGAAGGGTACGAGCAGTACTTC. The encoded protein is CSVRRAGEGYEQYF.

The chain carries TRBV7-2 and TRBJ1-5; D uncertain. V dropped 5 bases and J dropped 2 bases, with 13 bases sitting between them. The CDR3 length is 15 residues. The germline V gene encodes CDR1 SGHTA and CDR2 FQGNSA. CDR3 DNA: TGTGCCAGCAGCCTACAGCCCATGGGCAATCAGCCCCAGCATTTT. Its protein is CASSLQPMGNQPQHF.

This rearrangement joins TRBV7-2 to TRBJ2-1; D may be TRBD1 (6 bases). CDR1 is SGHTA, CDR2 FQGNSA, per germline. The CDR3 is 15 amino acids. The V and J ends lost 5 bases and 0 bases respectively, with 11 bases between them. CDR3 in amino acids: CASSLSTGSYNEQFF. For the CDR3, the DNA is TGTGCCAGCAGCCTTTCGACAGGCTCCTACAATGAGCAGTTCTTC. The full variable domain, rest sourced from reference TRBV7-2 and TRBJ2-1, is GAGVSQSPSNKVTEKGKDVELRCDPISGHTALYWYRQSLGQGLEFLIYFQGNSAPDKSGLPSDRFSAERTGGSVSTLTIQRTQQEDSAVYLCASSLSTGSYNEQFFGPGTRLTVL.

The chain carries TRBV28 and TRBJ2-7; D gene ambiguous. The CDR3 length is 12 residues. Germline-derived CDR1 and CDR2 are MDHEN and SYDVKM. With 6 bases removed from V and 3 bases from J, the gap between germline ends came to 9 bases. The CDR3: CASRRPNYEQYF. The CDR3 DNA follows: TGTGCCAGCAGACGACCCAACTACGAGCAGTACTTC.

CDR3 nucleotides: TGTGCCAGCAGCTTTAGCGGGAGATTTGGAACAGATACGCAGTATTTT. Translated, it gives CASSFSGRFGTDTQYF. The chain has TRBV7-2 and TRBJ2-3; 9 bases are shared with TRBD2. J gave up 3 bases and V 3 bases, and 7 bases lay outside the gene matches. Germline CDR1 and CDR2: SGHTA and FQGNSA. This CDR3 has 16 amino acids.

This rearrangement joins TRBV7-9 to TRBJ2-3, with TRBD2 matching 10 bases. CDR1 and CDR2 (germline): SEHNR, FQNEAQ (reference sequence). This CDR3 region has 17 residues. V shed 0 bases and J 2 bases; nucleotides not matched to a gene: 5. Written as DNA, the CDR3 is TGTGCCAGCAGCTTAGCAGCACTAGCGGGGCCCACAGATACGCAGTATTTT. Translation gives CASSLAALAGPTDTQYF.

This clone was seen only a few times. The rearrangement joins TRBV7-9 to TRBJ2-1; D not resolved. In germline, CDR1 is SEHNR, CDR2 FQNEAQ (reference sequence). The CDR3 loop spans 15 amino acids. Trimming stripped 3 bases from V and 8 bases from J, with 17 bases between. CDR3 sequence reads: CASSFYTTMGYEQFF. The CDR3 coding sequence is TGTGCCAGCAGCTTTTACACCACTATGGGATATGAGCAGTTCTTC.

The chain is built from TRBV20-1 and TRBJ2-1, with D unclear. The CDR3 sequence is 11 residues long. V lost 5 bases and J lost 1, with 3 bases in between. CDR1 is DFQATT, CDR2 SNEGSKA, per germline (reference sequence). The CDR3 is CSAWSYNEQFF. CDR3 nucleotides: TGCAGTGCTTGGTCCTACAATGAGCAGTTCTTC.